The clone carrying this TCR beta chain has only one observation. Antigen unknown. Primers for the PCR totalled 60 Vbeta and 13 Jbeta. Some clones are missing from TCRdb's copy, which holds only in-frame ones; the method was immunoSEQ multiplex PCR. Among about 130,000 clones, more than 65% were seen once, and the ten largest hold under 4.5%. These data come from a study of cytomegalovirus exposure and HLA in healthy donors. Study results and caveats: Beyond CMV serostatus, there was no information to go on about immune exposure. Reports indicated that the classifier achieved high specificity and sensitivity in diagnosing cytomegalovirus status. Among TCR beta chains, those listed as cytomegalovirus-associated numbered around 180.

CDR3 length equals 19 residues. Trimming cost V 1 base and J 6 bases; bases outside gene matches: 10. CDR1 is LNHNV and CDR2 is YYDKDF in the germline V gene (reference sequence). This rearrangement joins TRBV15 to TRBJ2-1, with 15 bases aligning to TRBD2. The sequencing input was PBMCs. This TCR derives from a man between 18 and 35 years old in good health and CMV-seropositive. CDR3 DNA sequence: TGTGCCACCAGCAGAGGAGACGGGACTAGCGGGGGGTCAGGCAATGAGCAGTTCTTC. Protein product: CATSRGDGTSGGSGNEQFF.